Given below is one TCR beta chain in context. Its antigen is currently unknown. This sample was included in a study of shared clonotypes between healthy human individuals. Study conclusions and caveats: Generally, naive subsets (rather than memory subsets) showed larger estimated richness. It was only blood that was sampled, and tissue repertoires likely differ.

The CDR3 is 16 amino acids. Trimming took 3 bases from V and 0 from J, leaving 11 bases between them. The V gene's germline CDR1 is MDHEN and CDR2 SYDVKM. Running of the assay took place at deep level. The repertoire was sequenced with immunoSEQ multiplex PCR; TCRdb's copy has only in-frame clones and lacks some. The repertoire includes roughly 2.6 million clones, 85% to 95% of them detected once, and under 0.15% sits in the top ten. The receptor was derived from a man younger than 35 in good health. Source material: naive CD4+ T cells sorted from blood. Subset: CD45RA+ positively selected. The genes are TRBV28 and TRBJ1-4; D is ambiguous. The DNA for the CDR3 is TGTGCCAGCAGTTTTGTTGGAGCTGCAACTAATGAAAAACTGTTTTTT. Translating it yields CASSFVGAATNEKLFF. Complete variable domain (other parts from reference TRBV28 and TRBJ1-4): DVKVTQSSRYLVKRTGEKVFLECVQDMDHENMFWYRQDPGLGLRLIYFSYDVKMKEKGDIPEGYSVSREKKERFSLILESASTNQTSMYLCASSFVGAATNEKLFFGSGTQLSVL.